These 8 T cell receptor beta chains were sequenced from one sample in a study of tumor T cells in aggressive B-cell lymphoma (dated by TCRdb to the late 2010s). Library preparation employed the immunoSEQ multiplex PCR assay. Here the immuneACCESS table is served through TCRdb, limited to in-frame sequences with V and J called. Missing clones are a known gap in these copies; in checked studies unresolved V genes cover under half, and the rest lacks a known reason. The sample table contains under 6,500 clones; only one count was recorded for 70% to 85% of them. The ten largest clonotypes hold 2.5% to 3% of the sample. The sample consisted of tumor tissue. The source of these receptors is an adult with diffuse large B cell lymphoma.

J is TRBJ2-7 and V is TRBV5-1, with 7 nucleotides matching TRBD1. CDR1 SGHRS and CDR2 YFSETQ come from the germline V gene. Trimming at V came to 4 bases and at J to 4 bases, leaving 2 bases not matched to a gene. The CDR3 covers 12 residues. CDR3: CASSETGYEQYF. CDR3 DNA sequence: TGCGCCAGCAGCGAGACAGGGTACGAGCAGTACTTC.

The chain is built from TRBV10-2 and TRBJ2-7, with D perhaps TRBD1 (6 bases). The ends were cut back, 7 bases at V and 3 bases at J, with 19 bases in the middle. Looked up from germline, CDR1 is WSHSY and CDR2 is SAAADI. This CDR3 is built from 15 residues. CDR3 in DNA: TGCGCCAGCAAAAAGCTGGGGCAGGGGCGCTACGAGCAGTACTTC. Its translation is CASKKLGQGRYEQYF.

The rearrangement links TRBV27 to TRBJ2-1; D perhaps matches TRBD2 (6 bases). Looked up from germline, CDR1 is MNHEY and CDR2 is SMNVEV (reference sequence). CDR3 length equals 11 residues. Trimming removed 5 bases at V and 9 bases at J, with 8 bases between. This CDR3 reads CASSGGGEQFF. The CDR3 DNA reads as TGTGCCAGCAGTGGGGGAGGTGAGCAGTTCTTC.

The chain has TRBV5-1 and TRBJ2-5; D uncertain. V gave up 4 bases and J gave up 4 bases, with 8 bases separating them. The length of the CDR3 is 12 residues. The germline V gene encodes CDR1 SGHRS and CDR2 YFSETQ. The CDR3 nucleotides are TGCGCCAGCAGCCCGTCTTCAGAGACCCAGTACTTC. Amino acids: CASSPSSETQYF.

The chain uses TRBV27 and TRBJ2-5, with TRBD1 as a possible D gene (5 bases). Trimming took 4 bases from V and 4 from J, leaving 13 bases between them. CDR3 length: 14 residues. Germline V gene lookup returns CDR1 MNHEY and CDR2 SMNVEV (reference sequence). In DNA, the CDR3 is TGTGCCAGCAGTTCAGCAGGGTATGGAGAGACCCAGTACTTC. This sequence encodes CASSSAGYGETQYF.

A remark on this clone: One end of the junction varies from germline; a read error may be responsible. The chain has TRBV11-2 and TRBJ2-7, with a possible D match to TRBD2 (5 bases). Germline assignment: CDR1 SGHAT and CDR2 FQNNGV. This CDR3 contains 15 residues. The CDR3 DNA is TGTGCCAGCAGCTTAGCCGGTGGGAGCTCCTATGAGCAGTACTTC. Translation gives CASSLAGGSSYEQYF.

This rearrangement joins TRBV7-3 to TRBJ1-4, with unresolved D. The CDR3 is 16 residues long. Germline V gene lookup returns CDR1 SGHTA and CDR2 FQGTGA. Trimming removed 4 bases at V and 3 bases at J, with 15 bases between. CDR3 sequence: CASSSPVGRANEKLFF. CDR3 bases: TGTGCCAGCAGCTCGCCCGTTGGGAGGGCTAATGAAAAACTGTTTTTT.

The chain is built from TRBV6-6 and TRBJ2-4; TRBD2 matches at 9 bases. The CDR3 spans 15 residues. Losses at the gene ends were 5 bases for V and 3 bases for J; bases not matched to a gene: 5. Per germline, CDR1 MNHNY and CDR2 SVGAGI (reference sequence). CDR3 in DNA: TGTGCCAGCAGTATAGCGGGAGTTAACAAAAACATTCAGTACTTC. It encodes CASSIAGVNKNIQYF.